The 32 T cell receptor beta chains reported below all come from one sample, sequenced in a study of T cells in Graves' hyperthyroidism and ophthalmopathy. TCR beta CDR3 regions were amplified from RNA transcripts. The HTBI set primed first-round TCR CDR3 RT-PCR. TCRdb recomputed calls from the multiplex PCR reads with MiXCR, one row per CDR3 protein. The top ten hold roughly 23% of the sample, which has under 200,000 distinct CDR3 sequences, over 8% seen once. Sequenced: blood. These receptors came from a woman aged 18-30 years with Graves' hyperthyroidism that later progressed to Graves' ophthalmopathy.

This clonotype was seen many times. The rearrangement links TRBV12-3 or TRBV12-4 to TRBJ1-1; no clear D. V lost 8 bases and J 1 base, leaving 11 bases between the germline ends. The CDR3 has 13 residues. CDR3 in amino acids: CASRGTTNTEAFF. CDR3 sequence (DNA): TGTGCCAGCCGGGGAACAACGAACACTGAAGCTTTCTTT.

This clonotype was seen at least ten times. The CDR3 DNA is TGCGCCAGCAGCTTGGCACAGCAGCAGTTCTTC. Amino acids: CASSLAQQQFF. This chain uses TRBV5-1 with TRBJ2-1; D gene ambiguous. The germline V gene has CDR1 SGHRS and CDR2 YFSETQ. The CDR3 contains 11 residues. The V end lost 0 bases, the J end lost 11 bases, and 6 bases lay between the germline ends.

This clonotype was picked up a small number of times. Given a much more abundant clone one base away, this may be a read error. The chain couples TRBV10-3 to TRBJ2-1; unclear D gene. CDR3 size: 14 residues. The germline CDR1 and CDR2 sequences are ENHRY and SYGVKD. Trimming pared 7 bases from V and 7 bases from J, leaving 17 bases between. The CDR3 reads CAINEGGLRNEQFF. CDR3 sequence (DNA): TGTGCCATCAACGAAGGCGGTCTTCGAAATGAGCAGTTCTTC.

The rearrangement uses TRBV5-7 and TRBJ2-1, with 12 bases matching TRBD1. TRBV5-7 is given ORF status, its function remaining uncertain. V was clipped by 0 bases and J by 5 bases; unmatched bases: 6. The CDR3 has 17 amino acids. The CDR3 loop is CASSLAAGTGGNNEQFF. DNA for the CDR3: TGTGCCAGCAGCTTGGCCGCGGGGACAGGGGGCAACAATGAGCAGTTCTTC.

This clonotype was found many times. At one of its ends the junction is not consistent with the germline gene, which may arise from a read error. The rearrangement links TRBV7-9 to TRBJ1-5; unclear D gene. Germline CDR1 SEHNR, CDR2 FQNEAQ (reference sequence). The length of the CDR3 is 13 residues. The CDR3 nucleotides are TGTGCCAGCAGCTTAACGCCAGATCAACCCCAGCATTTT. Amino acids: CASSLTPDQPQHF.

The J gene is TRBJ2-3, the V gene TRBV7-9; 12 bases agree with TRBD2. Per the germline V gene, CDR1 is SEHNR and CDR2 is FQNEAQ (reference sequence). The CDR3 loop spans 15 amino acids. Trimming took 6 bases from V and 3 from J; bases not matched to a gene: 4. The CDR3 nucleotides are TGTGCCAGCAGGGCTAGCGGGGGGGCGACAGATACGCAGTATTTT. It codes for CASRASGGATDTQYF. The full variable domain, completed using reference TRBV7-9 and TRBJ2-3, is DTGVSQNPRHKITKRGQNVTFRCDPISEHNRLYWYRQTLGQGPEFLTYFQNEAQLEKSRLLSDRFSAERPKGSFSTLEIQRTEQGDSAMYLCASRASGGATDTQYFGPGTRLTVL.

This clonotype was detected many times. CDR3 in amino acids: CASSQDKGRSQYF. The CDR3 DNA reads TGTGCCAGCAGCCAAGACAAGGGTCGGTCTCAGTACTTC. The V call is TRBV3-1, the J call TRBJ2-5; D uncertain. The CDR3 extends over 13 amino acids. Trimming took 0 bases from V and 11 from J, leaving 13 bases between them. The germline V gene has CDR1 LGHDT and CDR2 YNNKEL (reference sequence).

This clonotype was seen many times. V usage is TRBV7-8 and J usage is TRBJ2-7, with 8 bases that match TRBD2. Looked up from germline, CDR1 is SGHVS and CDR2 is FQNEAQ. This CDR3 region has 16 residues. Trimming cost V 2 bases and J 6 bases; bases outside gene matches: 12. The chain's CDR3 is CASSLLSGTSWSEQYF. The DNA of the CDR3 is TGTGCCAGCAGCTTATTATCCGGGACTAGTTGGAGCGAGCAGTACTTC. Complete variable domain (other parts from reference TRBV7-8 and TRBJ2-7): GAGVSQSPRYKVAKRGQDVALRCDPISGHVSLFWYQQALGQGPEFLTYFQNEAQLDKSGLPSDRFFAERPEGSVSTLKIQRTQQEDSAVYLCASSLLSGTSWSEQYFGPGTRLTVT.

This clonotype was recorded at least ten times. The gene calls are TRBV19 and TRBJ1-3, with TRBD1 as a possible D gene (5 bases). V lost 6 bases, J lost 0 bases, and 9 bases lay in between. The CDR3 is made up of 14 amino acids. Germline lookup yields CDR1 LNHDA and CDR2 SQIVND (reference sequence). This chain's CDR3 is CASRGTSSGNTIYF. The CDR3 coding sequence is TGTGCCAGTAGAGGGACTAGCTCTGGAAACACCATATATTTT. Full variable domain (remainder filled in from reference TRBV19 and TRBJ1-3): DGGITQSPKYLFRKEGQNVTLSCEQNLNHDAMYWYRQDPGQGLRLIYYSQIVNDFQKGDIAEGYSVSREKKESFPLTVTSAQKNPTAFYLCASRGTSSGNTIYFGEGSWLTVV.

This clonotype was seen a handful of times. A much larger clone differs by one base, so this may be a read error. This chain connects TRBV5-4 to TRBJ1-2; D is uncertain. Germline CDR1 is SGHNT and CDR2 is YYREEE (reference sequence). This CDR3 has 14 residues. DNA of the CDR3: TGTGCCAGCAGCTTGGCGGCGACTGTCTATGGCCACACCTTC. It encodes CASSLAATVYGHTF. Drawing the rest from reference TRBV5-4 and TRBJ1-2, the complete variable domain is ETGVTQSPTHLIKTRGQQVTLRCSSQSGHNTVSWYQQALGQGPQFIFQYYREEENGRGNFPPRFSGLQFPNYSSELNVNALELDDSALYLCASSLAATVYGHTFGSGTRLTVV.

In this sample, this clonotype turned up many times. The chain recombines TRBV29-1 with TRBJ1-1, with a weak D call TRBD1 (5 bases). Germline loops: CDR1 SQVTM, CDR2 ANQGSEA. V lost 3 bases and J 1 base, leaving 12 bases between the germline ends. The CDR3 runs to 14 residues. The CDR3 region has the DNA TGCAGCGTTGAGGGGACGGATGAGAACACTGAAGCTTTCTTT. It encodes CSVEGTDENTEAFF. Full variable domain (remainder filled in from reference TRBV29-1 and TRBJ1-1): SAVISQKPSRDICQRGTSLTIQCQVDSQVTMMFWYRQQPGQSLTLIATANQGSEATYESGFVIDKFPISRPNLTFSTLTVSNMSPEDSSIYLCSVEGTDENTEAFFGQGTRLTVV.

This clonotype was detected once. Given a much more abundant clone one base away, this may be a read error. The V call is TRBV7-9, the J call TRBJ1-5; 8 bases are shared with TRBD1. In germline, CDR1 is SEHNR, CDR2 FQNEAQ (reference sequence). CDR3 length: 15 residues. This chain's CDR3 is CAGSWGQASNQPQHF. For the CDR3, the DNA is TGTGCCGGCAGTTGGGGACAGGCCAGCAATCAGCCCCAGCATTTT.

This clonotype was seen at least ten times. The chain has TRBV20-1 and TRBJ1-1; D gene ambiguous. The CDR3 is 17 residues long. The V gene lost 0 bases and the J gene lost 0 bases, with 17 bases spanning the gap. Germline V CDR1 and CDR2: DFQATT, SNEGSKA (reference sequence). CDR3 residues: CSARDLFAGSLNTEAFF. The CDR3 DNA follows: TGCAGTGCTAGAGATCTTTTTGCAGGCAGCTTGAACACTGAAGCTTTCTTT.

This clonotype has a count of ten or more. The chain links TRBV10-2 to TRBJ2-1, with D unresolved. Germline V gene sequence: CDR1 WSHSY, CDR2 SAAADI. Trimming shortened V by 0 bases and J by 2 bases, and 8 bases separated the two germline ends. The CDR3 has 15 residues. The CDR3 DNA reads as TGCGCCAGCAGTGAGTCTAGTAGTGCCTACAATGAGCAGTTCTTC. This encodes CASSESSSAYNEQFF.

The chain links TRBV6-1 to TRBJ2-7; 9 nucleotides agree with TRBD2. CDR1 is MNHNS and CDR2 is SASEGT in the germline V gene. With 10 bases clipped from V and 3 bases from J, the junction kept 22 bases outside the gene matches. The length of the CDR3 is 18 residues. The CDR3 coding sequence is TGTGCCACCCTGTTGACCTGGACTAGCGATTTTAAGTACTACGAGCAGTACTTC. Its protein is CATLLTWTSDFKYYEQYF.

This clonotype was counted many times. The V gene is TRBV12-3 or TRBV12-4, the J gene TRBJ2-7; 7 nucleotides match TRBD2. The length of the CDR3 is 13 residues. The V and J ends lost 4 bases and 12 bases, in that order; junction bases with no gene match: 12. CDR3 DNA: TGTGCCAGCAGTTGGGGTTCGGGGGGTCGGTGGTACTTC. This translates into CASSWGSGGRWYF.

There are many counts of this clonotype. The rearrangement uses TRBV5-8 and TRBJ2-5; D assignment may be TRBD1 or TRBD2 (6 bases each). V was shortened by 1 base and J by 4 bases, with 11 bases between the two germline ends. The CDR3 runs to 14 residues. Germline assignment: CDR1 SGHTS and CDR2 YDEGEE. CDR3 bases: TGTGCCAGCAGCTTGTGGGGGCGGGGAGAGACCCAGTACTTC. Its protein is CASSLWGRGETQYF. The whole variable domain, filled in from reference TRBV5-8 and TRBJ2-5, reads EAGVTQSPTHLIKTRGQQATLRCSPISGHTSVYWYQQALGLGLQFLLWYDEGEERNRGNFPPRFSGRQFPNYSSELNVNALELEDSALYLCASSLWGRGETQYFGPGTRLLVL.

This clonotype has a handful of counts. The chain couples TRBV20-1 to TRBJ2-7, with TRBD2 matching over 7 bases. Germline trimming cut 3 bases from V and 5 bases from J; bases unmatched to any gene: 4. The germline V gene has CDR1 DFQATT and CDR2 SNEGSKA (reference sequence). The CDR3 totals 12 residues. The CDR3 coding sequence is TGCAGTGCTAGTGACCGGGGGGACGAGCAGTACTTC. This encodes CSASDRGDEQYF.

The chain recombines TRBV6-2 or TRBV6-3 with TRBJ2-3; 13 bases line up with TRBD2. The germline V gene has CDR1 MNHEY and CDR2 SVGEGT. This CDR3 is built from 18 residues. V was pared by 0 bases and J by 5 bases, with 8 bases of the junction left unmatched. The CDR3 protein is CASSYSRTSGRWIDTQYF. CDR3 DNA: TGTGCCAGCAGTTACTCGCGGACTAGCGGGAGATGGATAGATACGCAGTATTTT.

This clonotype was found many times. The chain uses TRBV5-1 and TRBJ1-2; D is ambiguous. V was clipped by 1 base and J by 0 bases, with 10 bases between them. The CDR3 sequence is 15 residues long. CDR1 is SGHRS, CDR2 YFSETQ, per germline. The DNA for the CDR3 is TGCGCCAGCAGCTTGTCCTTCGAATCTAACTATGGCTACACCTTC. Encoded protein: CASSLSFESNYGYTF.

A word on this clonotype: One base away lies a much larger clone, so this may be a sequencing read error. V gene TRBV7-9 combines with J gene TRBJ1-1; D might be TRBD1 (6 bases). The CDR3 loop spans 17 amino acids. Looked up from germline, CDR1 is SEHNR and CDR2 is FQNEAQ (reference sequence). Trimming took off 8 bases at V and 4 bases at J, with 26 bases between the two ends. The CDR3 reads CASGGGGRFSIGTEAFF. The CDR3 DNA reads TGTGCCAGCGGGGGGGGGGGCAGGTTTAGTATCGGCACTGAAGCTTTCTTT.

This clonotype appeared many times. The rearrangement links TRBV7-3 to TRBJ1-1; D call uncertain. This CDR3 spans 13 amino acids. CDR1 is SGHTA, CDR2 FQGTGA, per germline. Trimming pared 4 bases from V and 0 bases from J, leaving 6 bases between. The CDR3 sequence is CASSSSMNTEAFF. The CDR3 nucleotides read TGTGCCAGCAGCTCCTCTATGAACACTGAAGCTTTCTTT.

The chain couples TRBV7-3 to TRBJ1-1; tentatively, D is TRBD1 (6 bases). CDR3 length: 16 residues. CDR1 and CDR2 from the germline V gene are SGHTA and FQGTGA. V lost 4 bases to trimming and J lost 3 bases, with 18 bases between them. The CDR3 region is CASSSLGTRGDTEAFF. CDR3 in DNA: TGTGCCAGCAGCTCCCTAGGGACACGGGGGGACACTGAAGCTTTCTTT.

This clonotype showed up many times. The chain has TRBV18 and TRBJ2-1; perhaps TRBD1 as D (5 bases). With 4 bases removed from V and 6 bases from J, the gap between germline ends came to 13 bases. The germline CDR1 and CDR2 sequences are KGHSH and LQKENI. The CDR3 has 14 amino acids. The CDR3 loop is CASSLPDRGNEQFF. The CDR3 DNA reads as TGTGCCAGCTCACTCCCCGACAGAGGCAATGAGCAGTTCTTC.

This clonotype has at least ten counts. The chain has TRBV27 and TRBJ2-7, with 7 bases aligning to TRBD1. The germline V gene has CDR1 MNHEY and CDR2 SMNVEV (reference sequence). The CDR3 is 14 residues long. The V and J ends lost 3 bases and 1 base, in that order; junction bases with no gene match: 3. The CDR3 loop is CASSFRDRSYEQYF. CDR3 nucleotide sequence: TGTGCCAGCAGTTTCCGGGACAGATCCTACGAGCAGTACTTC.

The sample holds many counts of this clonotype. The chain has TRBV20-1 and TRBJ2-1; D assignment may be TRBD1 or TRBD2 (6 bases each). Germline values: CDR1 DFQATT, CDR2 SNEGSKA (reference sequence). The V and J ends lost 8 bases and 8 bases respectively, with 19 bases between them. The CDR3 loop spans 13 amino acids. CDR3 sequence reads: CSSQSPRGHEQFF. CDR3 bases: TGCAGTTCCCAGAGTCCCCGGGGGCATGAGCAGTTCTTC.

V gene TRBV15 combines with J gene TRBJ2-5; unclear D gene. Trimming stripped 0 bases from V and 0 bases from J, with 8 bases between. The CDR3 has 15 amino acids. The germline V gene encodes CDR1 LNHNV and CDR2 YYDKDF (reference sequence). The CDR3 sequence: CATSREGSYQETQYF. DNA of the CDR3: TGTGCCACCAGCAGAGAGGGCAGTTACCAAGAGACCCAGTACTTC.

This clonotype was counted at least ten times. V and J are TRBV6-1 and TRBJ1-5; D gene uncertain. The V gene's germline CDR1 is MNHNS and CDR2 SASEGT. Trimming stripped 1 base from V and 0 bases from J, with 7 bases between. This CDR3 has 15 residues. The CDR3 region has the DNA TGTGCCAGCAGTGAAGAACCGCGTAGCAATCAGCCCCAGCATTTT. This sequence encodes CASSEEPRSNQPQHF.

The table lists this clonotype with many counts. The V and J genes are TRBV2 and TRBJ1-5; tentatively, D is TRBD1 (5 bases). Germline values: CDR1 SNHLY, CDR2 FYNNEI. The V end lost 7 bases, the J end lost 0 bases, and 7 bases lay between the germline ends. The CDR3 extends over 13 amino acids. The CDR3: CASTGDSNQPQHF. CDR3 bases: TGTGCCAGCACGGGGGATAGCAATCAGCCCCAGCATTTT.

The sample holds many counts of this clonotype. J is TRBJ2-4 and V is TRBV6-1; TRBD2 agrees at 14 bases. CDR3 length equals 16 residues. J lost 9 bases, V lost 2 bases, and 6 bases had no gene match. Looked up from germline, CDR1 is MNHNS and CDR2 is SASEGT. CDR3 in amino acids: CASSELRTSGRFIQYF. In DNA form, the CDR3 reads TGTGCCAGCAGTGAACTACGGACTAGCGGGAGGTTCATTCAGTACTTC.

This clonotype appeared a few times. CDR3 nucleotide sequence: TGCGCCAGCAGTTCTCAGGGGGCTGGGATGAACACTGAAGCTTTCTTT. Translated, it gives CASSSQGAGMNTEAFF. The chain links TRBV5-1 to TRBJ1-1; 8 bases agree with TRBD1. Germline CDR1 reads SGHRS; CDR2 reads YFSETQ. This CDR3 has 16 residues. The J segment lost 0 bases and the V segment lost 5 bases, leaving 9 bases of the junction unmatched. Variable domain in full (rest from reference TRBV5-1 and TRBJ1-1): KAGVTQTPRYLIKTRGQQVTLSCSPISGHRSVSWYQQTPGQGLQFLFEYFSETQRNKGNFPGRFSGRQFSNSRSEMNVSTLELGDSALYLCASSSQGAGMNTEAFFGQGTRLTVV.

In nucleotides, the CDR3 is TGCAGTGCTGCCCCCGGGGACAGGGAGGCCGGGGAGCTGTTTTTT. Translated, it gives CSAAPGDREAGELFF. This chain uses TRBV20-1 with TRBJ2-2; the match to TRBD1 covers 9 bases. Trimming removed 5 bases from V and 6 bases from J; junction bases left unmatched: 10. This CDR3 is built from 15 residues. Germline V gene data show CDR1 as DFQATT and CDR2 as SNEGSKA (reference sequence).